The text below deals with one TCR beta chain. Its specificity is unknown. 60 Vbeta and 13 Jbeta primers were used in PCR. The table came from immunoSEQ multiplex PCR; TCRdb's copy has only in-frame clones and leaves some out. Seen here are 150,000 to 170,000 clones, around 80% observed once, and the top ten hold 1.3% to 1.5%. V lost 4 bases and J lost 10, with 18 bases in between. This CDR3 is 14 amino acids long. Looked up from germline, CDR1 is SGHNT and CDR2 is YYREEE (reference sequence). These data originate in a study of cytomegalovirus exposure and HLA in healthy donors. Study conclusions and caveats: Further analysis was carried out later, and it showed several of the most significant clusters appearing linked to common viral pathogens. A later analysis reportedly found that, within productive TCRs, an Asian-associated ancestry cluster had fewer N-insertions than the mean observed across the roughly 610 donors. In most subjects, TCR beta sequences reportedly gave accurate predictions of HLA-A and HLA-B alleles.

J is TRBJ2-1 and V is TRBV5-4, with a weak D call TRBD1 (6 bases). Source material: PBMCs. The clonotype comes from a man between 18 and 29 years old in good health and CMV-seronegative. CDR3 in DNA: TGTGCCAGCAGCCAAGGATGGGGGCTGGGGGAGCAGTTCTTC. Encoded protein: CASSQGWGLGEQFF.